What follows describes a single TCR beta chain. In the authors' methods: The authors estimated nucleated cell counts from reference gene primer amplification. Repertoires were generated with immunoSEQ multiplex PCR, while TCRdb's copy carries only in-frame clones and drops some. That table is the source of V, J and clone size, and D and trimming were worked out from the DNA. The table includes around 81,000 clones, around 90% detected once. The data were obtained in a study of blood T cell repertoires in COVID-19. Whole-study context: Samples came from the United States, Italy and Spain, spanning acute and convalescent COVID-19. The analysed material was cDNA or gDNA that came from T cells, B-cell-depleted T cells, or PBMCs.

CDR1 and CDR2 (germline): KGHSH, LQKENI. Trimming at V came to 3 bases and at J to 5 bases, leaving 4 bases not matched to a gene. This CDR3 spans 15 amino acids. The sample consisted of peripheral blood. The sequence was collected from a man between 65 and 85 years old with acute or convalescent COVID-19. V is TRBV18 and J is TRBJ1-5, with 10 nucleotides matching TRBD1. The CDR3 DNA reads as TGTGCCAGCTCACCTATGACAGGGGGCGATCAGCCCCAGCATTTT. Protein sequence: CASSPMTGGDQPQHF.